This TCR beta chain was found in a study of blood T cell repertoires in COVID-19 (dated by TCRdb to about 2020). Notes on the research overall: The collaborator samples originated in the United States, Italy and Spain and spanned the acute and convalescent phases of COVID-19. HLA class I and class II types, where available, came from metadata supplied by the sample provider rather than from assay-based typing. The dataset comprised deeply sampled blood TCRbeta repertoires from subjects exposed to, actively infected with, or recovered from COVID-19. The prospective study material was composed of cDNA or gDNA derived from T cells, B-cell-depleted T cells, or PBMCs. The repertoires were made available in a free public database intended to serve as a resource for research on the immune response to SARS-CoV-2. Sample metadata almost always included a de-identified subject ID, COVID-19 status, age in years and sex. Samples were obtained from the ongoing ImmuneRACE study (first 160 participants) and from about 1,300 subjects provided by 6 global collaborators. Study-wide conclusions, independent of this receptor: The amount of clinical and demographic metadata varied by source and participant and was provided uncurated.

Collaborating institutions collected whole blood in K2EDTA tubes following their own protocols. For TCRbeta analysis, collaborators shipped samples in one of three forms: frozen whole blood, isolated PBMCs, or DNA extracted from either of those sample types. To note about this clone: Its antigen specificity is not known. It has no much larger one-base neighbor in the sample; base qualities were not kept.

CDR1 and CDR2, looked up from the germline V gene, are MNHEY and SVGAGI. Trimming takes 4 bases off V and 4 bases off J; junction bases not matched to a gene: 4. Reading from cysteine to phenylalanine, the CDR3 counts 15 amino acids. Only the CDR3 portion is preserved as DNA: 45 bases, with reading frame beginning at the first base. The immunoSEQ Assay, a bias-controlled multiplex PCR, was used to amplify TCRbeta CDR3 regions from genomic DNA. As for the authors' bioinformatics: The number of nucleated cells in each sample was estimated by amplification of reference gene primers within the assay. Sequence reads were collapsed and filtered to measure the absolute abundance of every unique TCRbeta CDR3 rearrangement. For each sample, productive Simpson clonality was calculated as the square root of Simpson's diversity index over productive rearrangements. What TCRdb holds here is the immuneACCESS table cut down to in-frame rearrangements. Part of the clones is not present; checked against another copy, under half of the missing clones reflect an unresolved V gene, and the others are unexplained. That table gives V, J and clone size, and the DNA gave D and trimming. Present in this sample are 200,000 to 250,000 clones, approximately 80% of which were seen just once. The ten largest clones capture 15% to 20% of the sample.

Input material: peripheral blood. The TCR originated in a man aged 30-40 years with active or convalescent COVID-19. The chain uses TRBV6-5 and TRBJ2-7; the central 13 bases match TRBD2. The CDR3 protein: CASSSWTSGGYEQYF. The sequenced DNA is TGTGCCAGCAGTTCATGGACTAGCGGGGGTTACGAGCAGTACTTC.